Shown below are 26 T cell receptor beta chains from a single sample sequenced in a study of T cell responses to AZD1222 COVID-19 vaccine. The repertoire was sequenced with immunoSEQ multiplex PCR; TCRdb's copy has only in-frame clones and lacks some. The table includes around 150,000 clones, roughly 92% detected once. The sequencing used peripheral blood, collected on day 0 of AZD1222 vaccination. The receptor source for this set is an adult in good health.

The gene calls are TRBV6-2 or TRBV6-3 and TRBJ2-1; D unresolved. The V end was cut by 7 bases, the J end by 9 bases, with 16 bases between. CDR3 length: 13 amino acids. Germline CDR1 is MNHEY and CDR2 is SVGEGT. CDR3 DNA: TGTGCCAGCACCCCTGTCCGATCAGGTGAGCAGTTCTTC. Translated, it gives CASTPVRSGEQFF.

The V and J genes are TRBV7-3 and TRBJ2-7; no reliable D call. Germline V gives CDR1 SGHTA, CDR2 FQGTGA. The CDR3 runs 16 residues. The V end was cut by 5 bases, the J end by 2 bases, with 19 bases between. CDR3 nucleotides: TGTGCCAGCAGCCTCGGGTCGGGTCTGATGGCCTACGAGCAGTACTTC. This gives the protein CASSLGSGLMAYEQYF.

The chain carries TRBV5-1 and TRBJ1-2, with 8 positions matching TRBD1. Trimming cost V 6 bases and J 4 bases; bases outside gene matches: 5. The germline V gene has CDR1 SGHRS and CDR2 YFSETQ. The CDR3 has 13 amino acids. The CDR3 here is CASNAGGGYGYTF. CDR3 in DNA: TGCGCCAGCAACGCAGGGGGCGGCTATGGCTACACCTTC.

This clone was recorded only once. CDR3 residues: CASRTLGFGNTEAFF. DNA for the CDR3: TGTGCCAGCAGGACATTAGGATTCGGCAACACTGAAGCTTTCTTT. The V and J genes are TRBV6-5 and TRBJ1-1, with no clear D. The germline CDR1 and CDR2 sequences are MNHEY and SVGAGI. The CDR3 is made up of 15 amino acids. The V end lost 6 bases, the J end lost 2 bases, and 16 bases lay between the germline ends.

The chain links TRBV21-1 to TRBJ2-6. TRBV21-1 is a known pseudogene. The CDR3 covers 19 residues. The CDR3 coding sequence is TGTGCCAGCAGCAAGAACCGTACGGGGCCCAGCTCTGGGGCCAACGTCCTGACTTTC. It is translated as CASSKNRTGPSSGANVLTF.

Here the CDR3 reads CASSIDTREQYF. In nucleotides, the CDR3 is TGTGCCAGCAGTATCGACACGCGCGAGCAGTACTTC. V is TRBV28 and J is TRBJ2-7; no clear D gene. The CDR3 length is 12 residues. Trimming removed 5 bases at V and 6 bases at J, with 11 bases between. CDR1 and CDR2 (germline): MDHEN, SYDVKM.

The chain recombines TRBV19 with TRBJ1-4; no clear D gene. The V end was cut by 3 bases, the J end by 7 bases, with 3 bases between. CDR1 LNHDA and CDR2 SQIVND come from the germline V gene (reference sequence). The CDR3 covers 11 residues. CDR3 amino acids: CASSMSEKLFF. In nucleotides, the CDR3 is TGTGCCAGTAGTATGAGTGAAAAACTGTTTTTT. The full variable domain, its missing parts supplied by reference TRBV19 and TRBJ1-4, is DGGITQSPKYLFRKEGQNVTLSCEQNLNHDAMYWYRQDPGQGLRLIYYSQIVNDFQKGDIAEGYSVSREKKESFPLTVTSAQKNPTAFYLCASSMSEKLFFGSGTQLSVL.

The chain is built from TRBV29-1 and TRBJ1-2; the match to TRBD1 covers 10 bases. Germline loops: CDR1 SQVTM, CDR2 ANQGSEA. The CDR3 length is 17 residues. The V segment lost 1 base and the J segment 4 bases; nucleotides outside the gene matches: 12. The CDR3 is CSVEGRQGAAPFYGYTF. The CDR3 DNA reads as TGCAGCGTTGAAGGAAGACAGGGGGCAGCGCCCTTCTATGGCTACACCTTC.

The J gene is TRBJ2-3, the V gene TRBV21-1. TRBV21-1 is a recognized pseudogene. The CDR3 is made up of 11 amino acids. CDR3 nucleotides: TGTGTCTGGGGGGCCACAGATACGCAGTATTTT. This gives the protein CVWGATDTQYF.

The genes are TRBV16 and TRBJ2-1, with 11 bases identical to TRBD2. The CDR3 covers 15 residues. From germline, CDR1 is KGHSY and CDR2 FQNENV. J gave up 5 bases and V 2 bases, and 2 bases lay outside the gene matches. In nucleotides, the CDR3 is TGTGCCAGCAGCCAAGGGACTAGCGGTAACAATGAGCAGTTCTTC. Translated: CASSQGTSGNNEQFF. The full variable domain, in which reference TRBV16 and TRBJ2-1 provide the parts outside the CDR3, is GEEVAQTPKHLVRGEGQKAKLYCAPIKGHSYVFWYQQVLKNEFKFLISFQNENVFDETGMPKERFSAKCLPNSPCSLEIQATKLEDSAVYFCASSQGTSGNNEQFFGPGTRLTVL.

The CDR3, as DNA: TGCGCCAGCAGCTTGGACTTGGGTGGGAACACCATATATTTT. This gives the protein CASSLDLGGNTIYF. The chain couples TRBV5-1 to TRBJ1-3; unclear D gene. The CDR3 has 14 residues. Germline V CDR1 and CDR2: SGHRS, YFSETQ. V lost 0 bases and J lost 7, with 11 bases in between.

The chain is built from TRBV15 and TRBJ2-1; D not resolved. Trimming pared 1 base from V and 7 bases from J, leaving 8 bases between. The CDR3 covers 13 residues. The germline V gene has CDR1 LNHNV and CDR2 YYDKDF (reference sequence). The CDR3 DNA follows: TGTGCCACCAGCAGAGTCAACCCTAATGAGCAGTTCTTC. Translating it yields CATSRVNPNEQFF.

The sample holds a few counts of this clone. The chain links TRBV5-6 to TRBJ2-7; D might be TRBD2 (6 bases). The ends were cut back, 0 bases at V and 0 bases at J, with 7 bases in the middle. The CDR3 covers 14 residues. The V gene's germline CDR1 is SGHDT and CDR2 YYEEEE. CDR3 loop: CASSLGEDSYEQYF. CDR3 in DNA: TGTGCCAGCAGCTTGGGGGAGGACTCCTACGAGCAGTACTTC.

The chain combines TRBV11-2 with TRBJ1-4, with 9 positions matching TRBD1. CDR1 SGHAT and CDR2 FQNNGV come from the germline V gene. This CDR3 comprises 16 residues. With V trimmed by 4 bases and J by 8 bases, 11 bases remained unmatched. CDR3 loop: CASSSLQGALGEKLFF. The CDR3 DNA reads as TGTGCCAGCAGCTCCCTACAGGGGGCGCTGGGAGAAAAACTGTTTTTT.

V and J are TRBV3-1 (or the pseudogene TRBV3-2) and TRBJ1-3; D is ambiguous. The CDR3 contains 14 residues. Germline CDR1 reads LGHDT; CDR2 reads YNNKEL (reference sequence). V was trimmed by 6 bases and J by 4 bases, leaving 13 bases between them. CDR3 nucleotide sequence: TGTGCCAGCAGATCGGAGGGCGCGGGAAACACCATATATTTT. It encodes CASRSEGAGNTIYF.

This clone was observed once. The chain couples TRBV5-4 to TRBJ1-1; 7 positions match TRBD1. The CDR3 contains 15 residues. Losses at the gene ends were 4 bases for V and 4 bases for J; bases not matched to a gene: 10. Per germline, CDR1 SGHNT and CDR2 YYREEE (reference sequence). The CDR3, as DNA: TGTGCCAGCAGCCCACGTGAGGGGGCTTTCACTGAAGCTTTCTTT. This translates into CASSPREGAFTEAFF. The variable domain in full, completed from reference TRBV5-4 and TRBJ1-1, reads ETGVTQSPTHLIKTRGQQVTLRCSSQSGHNTVSWYQQALGQGPQFIFQYYREEENGRGNFPPRFSGLQFPNYSSELNVNALELDDSALYLCASSPREGAFTEAFFGQGTRLTVV.

This chain connects TRBV3-1 (or the pseudogene TRBV3-2) to TRBJ2-6; possible D gene TRBD2, 6 bases. Germline lookup yields CDR1 LGHDT and CDR2 YNNKEL (reference sequence). V lost 2 bases and J lost 3, with 11 bases in between. The CDR3 is 16 amino acids. The CDR3 sequence: CASSQRRDLGANVLTF. The CDR3 DNA is TGTGCCAGCAGCCAACGGAGGGATCTTGGGGCCAACGTCCTGACTTTC.

This sequence joins TRBV18 and TRBJ1-1; maybe TRBD1 (5 bases). Trimming left V 6 bases short and J 0 bases short, with 11 bases between. Germline values: CDR1 KGHSH, CDR2 LQKENI. The CDR3 consists of 14 residues. This CDR3 is CASSLQGVNTEAFF. The CDR3 region has the DNA TGTGCCAGCTCGCTTCAGGGCGTGAACACTGAAGCTTTCTTT.

The chain carries TRBV19 and TRBJ1-5, with a possible D match to TRBD1 (6 bases). Germline values: CDR1 LNHDA, CDR2 SQIVND (reference sequence). The CDR3 runs 16 residues. V was trimmed by 6 bases and J by 2 bases, leaving 17 bases between them. The CDR3 nucleotides are TGTGCCAGTAGATCCACGGCCGGGACACGCAATCAGCCCCAGCATTTT. It specifies CASRSTAGTRNQPQHF.

The chain links TRBV18 to TRBJ2-7; possible D gene TRBD2, 7 bases. The ends were cut back, 2 bases at V and 5 bases at J, with 13 bases in the middle. Germline assignment: CDR1 KGHSH and CDR2 LQKENI. The CDR3 contains 14 residues. CDR3 nucleotide sequence: TGTGCCAGCTCACCAGAGAGGGGGGGACACGAGCAGTACTTC. This encodes CASSPERGGHEQYF.

This clone was counted once. V gene TRBV6-5 combines with J gene TRBJ1-4; D might be TRBD1 (5 bases). The CDR3 contains 14 residues. Germline loops: CDR1 MNHEY, CDR2 SVGAGI. Trimming stripped 6 bases from V and 7 bases from J, with 15 bases between. The CDR3 region has the DNA TGTGCCAGCAGGGAGAGGGGACGGAGTGAAAAACTGTTTTTT. It is translated as CASRERGRSEKLFF.

This clone has just one count. Different DNA sequences within this sample yield the same CDR3. The V call is TRBV12-3 or TRBV12-4, the J call TRBJ2-1, with D unclear. The CDR3 runs to 12 residues. Trimming shortened V by 6 bases and J by 4 bases, and 7 bases separated the two germline ends. In DNA form, the CDR3 reads TGTGCCAGCAGCCTCGGATACAATGAGCAGTTCTTC. Translation gives CASSLGYNEQFF.

The rearrangement links TRBV28 to TRBJ1-1; D not certain. Between the trimmed V and J ends, which lost 1 base and 3 bases, there was a span of 6 bases. CDR3 length: 13 amino acids. The germline V gene encodes CDR1 MDHEN and CDR2 SYDVKM. The CDR3 here is CASSLSGYTEAFF. Written as DNA, the CDR3 is TGTGCCAGCAGTTTATCCGGTTACACTGAAGCTTTCTTT.

The genes are TRBV2 and TRBJ1-1, with D unresolved. The CDR3 sequence is 13 residues long. V shed 2 bases and J shed 4 bases, with 8 bases lying between them. Germline loops: CDR1 SNHLY, CDR2 FYNNEI. The CDR3 spells CASSERGSTEAFF. CDR3 sequence (DNA): TGTGCCAGCAGTGAACGTGGGAGCACTGAAGCTTTCTTT.

The sample holds one count of this clone. The chain links TRBV28 to TRBJ1-4, with D tentatively TRBD1 (5 bases). V lost 6 bases, J lost 10 bases, and 18 bases lay in between. The CDR3 is 14 amino acids. CDR1 is MDHEN and CDR2 is SYDVKM in the germline V gene. The CDR3 loop is CASSPVLGDVKLFF. The CDR3 DNA is TGTGCCAGCAGCCCCGTCCTGGGGGACGTAAAACTGTTTTTT.

J is TRBJ2-3 and V is TRBV5-1, with D tentatively TRBD1 (6 bases). V was trimmed by 7 bases and J by 2 bases, leaving 20 bases between them. Germline-derived CDR1 and CDR2 are SGHRS and YFSETQ. The CDR3 contains 16 residues. CDR3 sequence reads: CASGEQGGPPTDTQYF. CDR3 DNA sequence: TGCGCCAGCGGTGAACAGGGCGGGCCTCCCACAGATACGCAGTATTTT.